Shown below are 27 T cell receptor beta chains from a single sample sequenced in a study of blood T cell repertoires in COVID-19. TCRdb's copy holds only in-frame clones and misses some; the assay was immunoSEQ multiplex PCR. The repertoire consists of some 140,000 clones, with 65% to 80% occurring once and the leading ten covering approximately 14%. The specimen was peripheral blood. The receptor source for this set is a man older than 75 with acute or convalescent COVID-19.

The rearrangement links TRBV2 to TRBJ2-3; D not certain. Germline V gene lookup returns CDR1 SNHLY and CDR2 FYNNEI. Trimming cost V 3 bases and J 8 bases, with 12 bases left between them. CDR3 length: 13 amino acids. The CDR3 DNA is TGTGCCAGCAGTGATGAGCTGTCAGGTACGCAGTATTTT. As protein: CASSDELSGTQYF.

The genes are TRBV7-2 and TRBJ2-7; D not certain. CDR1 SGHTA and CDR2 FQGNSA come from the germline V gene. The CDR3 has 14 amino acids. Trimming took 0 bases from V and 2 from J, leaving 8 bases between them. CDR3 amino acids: CASSLAREPYEQYF. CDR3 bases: TGTGCCAGCAGCTTAGCTAGAGAGCCCTACGAGCAGTACTTC.

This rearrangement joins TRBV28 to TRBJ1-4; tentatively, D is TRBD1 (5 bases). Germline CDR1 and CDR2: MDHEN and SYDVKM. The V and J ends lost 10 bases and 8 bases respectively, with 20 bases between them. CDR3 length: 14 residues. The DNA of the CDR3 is TGTGCCACCGCTAGGGCAGGGCAAGGGGAAAAACTGTTTTTT. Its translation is CATARAGQGEKLFF.

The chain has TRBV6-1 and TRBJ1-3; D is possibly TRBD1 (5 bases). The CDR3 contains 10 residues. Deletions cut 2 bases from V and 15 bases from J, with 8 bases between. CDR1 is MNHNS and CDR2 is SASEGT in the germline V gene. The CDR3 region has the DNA TGTGCCAGCAGTGAAACGACAGCATATTTT. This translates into CASSETTAYF.

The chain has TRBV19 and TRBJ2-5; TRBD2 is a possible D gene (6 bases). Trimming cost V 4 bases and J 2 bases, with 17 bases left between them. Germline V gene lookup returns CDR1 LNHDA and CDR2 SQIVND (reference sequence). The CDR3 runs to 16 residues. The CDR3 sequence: CASSRKLRDLQETQYF. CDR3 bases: TGTGCCAGTAGTAGAAAACTCCGGGACTTACAAGAGACCCAGTACTTC.

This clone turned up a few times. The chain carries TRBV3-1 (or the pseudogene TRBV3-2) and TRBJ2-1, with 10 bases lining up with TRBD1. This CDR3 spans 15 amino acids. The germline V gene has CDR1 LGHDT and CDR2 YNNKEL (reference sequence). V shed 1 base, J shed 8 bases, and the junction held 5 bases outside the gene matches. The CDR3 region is CASSQAGTGADEQFF. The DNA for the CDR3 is TGTGCCAGCAGCCAAGCCGGGACAGGGGCCGATGAGCAGTTCTTC.

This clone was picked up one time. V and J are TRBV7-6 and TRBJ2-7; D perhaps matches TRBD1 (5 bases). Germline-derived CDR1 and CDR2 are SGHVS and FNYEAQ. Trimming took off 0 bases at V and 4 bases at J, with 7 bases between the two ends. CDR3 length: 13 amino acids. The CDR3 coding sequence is TGTGCCAGCAGCTTAGCGAAGGGGTACGAGCAGTACTTC. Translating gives CASSLAKGYEQYF.

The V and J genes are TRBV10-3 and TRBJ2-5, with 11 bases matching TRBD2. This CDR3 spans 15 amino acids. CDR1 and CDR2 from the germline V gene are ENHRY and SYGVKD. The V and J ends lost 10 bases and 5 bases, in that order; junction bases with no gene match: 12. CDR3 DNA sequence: TGTGCCACCTCTAGCGGGGGGTACCTCCGGGAGACCCAGTACTTC. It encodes CATSSGGYLRETQYF.

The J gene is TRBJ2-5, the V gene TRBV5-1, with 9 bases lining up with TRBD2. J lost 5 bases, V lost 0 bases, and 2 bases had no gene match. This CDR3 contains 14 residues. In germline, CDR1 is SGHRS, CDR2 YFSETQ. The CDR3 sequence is CASSLELAGETQYF. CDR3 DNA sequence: TGCGCCAGCAGCTTGGAGCTAGCGGGGGAGACCCAGTACTTC.

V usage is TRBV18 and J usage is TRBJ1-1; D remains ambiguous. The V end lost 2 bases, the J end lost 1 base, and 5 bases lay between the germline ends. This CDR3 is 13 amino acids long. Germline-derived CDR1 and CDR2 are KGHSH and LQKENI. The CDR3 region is CASSPSENTEAFF. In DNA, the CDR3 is TGTGCCAGCTCACCATCAGAGAACACTGAAGCTTTCTTT.

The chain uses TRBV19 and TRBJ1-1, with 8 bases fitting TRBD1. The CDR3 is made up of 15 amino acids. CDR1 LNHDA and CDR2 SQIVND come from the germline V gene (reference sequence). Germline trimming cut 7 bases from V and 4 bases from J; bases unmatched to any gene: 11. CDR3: CASTDRGGVGTEAFF. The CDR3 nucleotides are TGTGCCAGTACAGACAGGGGCGGGGTGGGCACTGAAGCTTTCTTT. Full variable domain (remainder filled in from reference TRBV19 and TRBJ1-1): DGGITQSPKYLFRKEGQNVTLSCEQNLNHDAMYWYRQDPGQGLRLIYYSQIVNDFQKGDIAEGYSVSREKKESFPLTVTSAQKNPTAFYLCASTDRGGVGTEAFFGQGTRLTVV.

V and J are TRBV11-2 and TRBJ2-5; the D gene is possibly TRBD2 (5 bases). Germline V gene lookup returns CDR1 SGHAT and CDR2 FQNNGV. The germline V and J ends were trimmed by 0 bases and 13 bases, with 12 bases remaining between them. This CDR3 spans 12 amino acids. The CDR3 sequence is CASSLDRGRPYF. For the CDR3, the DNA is TGTGCCAGCAGCTTAGATCGAGGGAGACCGTACTTC.

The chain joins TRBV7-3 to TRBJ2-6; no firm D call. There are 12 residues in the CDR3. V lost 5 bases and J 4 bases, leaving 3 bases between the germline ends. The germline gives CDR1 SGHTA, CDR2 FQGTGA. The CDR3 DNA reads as TGTGCCAGCAGCCAAGGGGCCAACGTCCTGACTTTC. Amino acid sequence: CASSQGANVLTF.

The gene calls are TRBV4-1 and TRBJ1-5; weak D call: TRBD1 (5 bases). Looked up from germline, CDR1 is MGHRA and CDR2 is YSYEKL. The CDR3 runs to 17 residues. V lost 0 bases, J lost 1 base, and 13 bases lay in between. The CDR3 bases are TGCGCCAGCAGCCAAGATTGGGGGGTTGGAAGCAATCAGCCCCAGCATTTT. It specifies CASSQDWGVGSNQPQHF.

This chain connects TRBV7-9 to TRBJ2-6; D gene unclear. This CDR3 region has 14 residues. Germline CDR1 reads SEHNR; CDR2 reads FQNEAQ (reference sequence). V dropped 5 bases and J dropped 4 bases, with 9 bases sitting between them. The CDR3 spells CASSRVLGANVLTF. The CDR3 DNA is TGTGCCAGCAGCCGGGTTCTCGGGGCCAACGTCCTGACTTTC.

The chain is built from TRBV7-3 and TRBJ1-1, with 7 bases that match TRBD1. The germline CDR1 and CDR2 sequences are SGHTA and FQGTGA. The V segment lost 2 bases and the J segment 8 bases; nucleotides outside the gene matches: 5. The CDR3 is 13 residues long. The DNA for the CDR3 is TGTGCCAGCAGCTTAGCAAGGGACAGCGAAGCTTTCTTT. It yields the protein CASSLARDSEAFF.

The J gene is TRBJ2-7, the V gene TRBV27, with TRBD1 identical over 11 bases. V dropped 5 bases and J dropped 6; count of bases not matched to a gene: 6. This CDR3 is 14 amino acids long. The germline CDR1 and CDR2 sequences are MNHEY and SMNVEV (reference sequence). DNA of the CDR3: TGTGCCAGCAGTCCCCTTGGGACAGGGGGCGAGCAGTACTTC. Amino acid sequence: CASSPLGTGGEQYF.

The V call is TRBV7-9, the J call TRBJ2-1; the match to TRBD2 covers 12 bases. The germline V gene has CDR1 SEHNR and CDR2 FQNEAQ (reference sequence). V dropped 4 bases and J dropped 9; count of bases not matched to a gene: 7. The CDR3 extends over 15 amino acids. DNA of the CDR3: TGTGCCAGCAGCTCGCTAGCGGGGGGGCCGGGTGAGCAGTTCTTC. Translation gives CASSSLAGGPGEQFF.

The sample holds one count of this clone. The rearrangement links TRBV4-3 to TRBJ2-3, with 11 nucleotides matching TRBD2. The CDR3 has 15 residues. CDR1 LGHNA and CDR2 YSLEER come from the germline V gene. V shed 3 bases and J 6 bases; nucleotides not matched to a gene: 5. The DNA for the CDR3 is TGCGCCAGCAGCCAGGGGACTAGCGGTGTTGATACGCAGTATTTT. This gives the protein CASSQGTSGVDTQYF.

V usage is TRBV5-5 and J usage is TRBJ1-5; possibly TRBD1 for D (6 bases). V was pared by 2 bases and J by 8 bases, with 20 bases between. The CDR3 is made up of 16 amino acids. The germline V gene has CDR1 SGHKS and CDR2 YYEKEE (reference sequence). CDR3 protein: CASSLTPTGSGEPQHF. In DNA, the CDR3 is TGTGCCAGCAGCTTAACCCCCACAGGGTCCGGCGAGCCCCAGCATTTT.

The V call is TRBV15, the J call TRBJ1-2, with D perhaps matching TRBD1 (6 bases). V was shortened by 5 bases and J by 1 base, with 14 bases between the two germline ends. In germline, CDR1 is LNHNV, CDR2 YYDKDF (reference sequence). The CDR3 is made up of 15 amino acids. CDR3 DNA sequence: TGTGCCACCAGCGAATCCAGGGGAAATAACTATGGCTACACCTTC. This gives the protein CATSESRGNNYGYTF.

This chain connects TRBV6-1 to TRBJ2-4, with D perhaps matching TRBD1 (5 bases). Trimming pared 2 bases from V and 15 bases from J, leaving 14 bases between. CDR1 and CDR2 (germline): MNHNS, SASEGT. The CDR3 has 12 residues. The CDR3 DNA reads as TGTGCCAGCAGTGAACTTCCAGGGTCGGGGTACTTC. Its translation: CASSELPGSGYF.

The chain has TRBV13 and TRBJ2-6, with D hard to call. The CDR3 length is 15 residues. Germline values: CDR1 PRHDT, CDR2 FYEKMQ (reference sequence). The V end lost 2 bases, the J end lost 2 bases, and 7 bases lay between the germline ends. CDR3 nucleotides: TGTGCCAGCAGCTTAAGACTCCCTGGGGCCAACGTCCTGACTTTC. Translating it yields CASSLRLPGANVLTF.

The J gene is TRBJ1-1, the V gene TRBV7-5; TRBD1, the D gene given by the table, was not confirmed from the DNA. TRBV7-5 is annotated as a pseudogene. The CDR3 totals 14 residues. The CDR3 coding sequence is TGTGCCAGAAGCCTACGCAGGAACAACACTGAAGCTTTCTTT. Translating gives CARSLRRNNTEAFF.

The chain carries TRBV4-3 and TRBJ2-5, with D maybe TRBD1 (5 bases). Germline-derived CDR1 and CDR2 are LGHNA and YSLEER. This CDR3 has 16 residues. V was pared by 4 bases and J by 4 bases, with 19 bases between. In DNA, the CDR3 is TGCGCCAGCAGCCCTAATCCTCCGGGCCAGGGAGAGACCCAGTACTTC. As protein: CASSPNPPGQGETQYF.

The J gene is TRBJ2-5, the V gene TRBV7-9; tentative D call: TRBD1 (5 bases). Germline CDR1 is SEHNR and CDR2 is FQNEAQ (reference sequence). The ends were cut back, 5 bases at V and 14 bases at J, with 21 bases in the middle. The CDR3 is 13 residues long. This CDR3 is CASSPPTEHRHYF. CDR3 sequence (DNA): TGTGCCAGCAGCCCTCCGACCGAGCACAGGCATTACTTC.

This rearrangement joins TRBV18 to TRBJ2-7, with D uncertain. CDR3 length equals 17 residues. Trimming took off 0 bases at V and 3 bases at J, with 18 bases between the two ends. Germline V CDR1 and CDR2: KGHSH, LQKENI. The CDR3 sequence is CASSPPVISSHVYEQYF. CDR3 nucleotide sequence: TGTGCCAGCTCACCACCGGTAATTAGCAGTCATGTCTACGAGCAGTACTTC.